Sequencing of this T cell receptor (beta chain) was carried out in a study of T cell repertoires in cytomegalovirus infection. Study-level information: HLA-B-restricted CMV epitopes that are well studied were used alongside recently identified HLA-C-restricted ones. Matching HLA type and CMV infection were both indicated by public TCR beta signatures.

Germline lookup yields CDR1 MNHEY and CDR2 SVGAGI. V was trimmed by 2 bases and J by 5 bases, leaving 12 bases between them. This CDR3 has 15 amino acids. TCRdb reprocessed the reads via MiXCR and lists one record per CDR3 protein. Of more than 250,000 distinct CDR3 sequences listed, more than 20% were seen once; the top ten hold roughly 13%. Findings and caveats of the study: HLA-C-restricted, CMV-specific TCR beta clonotypes were dominant ex vivo. Totalled public TCR beta family frequency picked out people who carried CMV plus the relevant HLA.

This clonotype was detected ten times or more. Its antigen is still unknown. This sequence joins TRBV6-5 and TRBJ1-4; a possible D gene is TRBD1 (5 bases). The sequencing used cultured PBMCs, collected from culture after CMV antigen stimulation. The TCR sequence derives from a human donor in good health (CMV status not recorded). Some clones in this sample may be carry-over from other donors' samples. In nucleotides, the CDR3 is TGTGCCAGCAGTTACGGCAGGGACCCCAATGAAAAACTGTTTTTT. Translating it yields CASSYGRDPNEKLFF.